Listed below are T cell receptor beta chains from one sample, sequenced in a study of shared clonotypes between healthy human individuals. Generated by immunoSEQ multiplex PCR, the TCRdb table keeps only in-frame clones and is missing some. The repertoire includes roughly 2 million clones, 85% to 95% of them detected once, and 0.1% to 0.15% sits in the top ten. Sequencing was carried out using naive CD4+ T cells sorted from blood. All receptors come from a man between 18 and 35 years old in good health. Each CDR3 is given with its conserved first and last residue. The D gene is left open where the match is weak. Rows give clone size only sometimes, using once, few, many, or a class for an expanded clone.

>-|TRBJ1-5|-|TRBV18
CASSPTGTNQPQHF
TGTGCCAGCTCACCTACAGGGACCAATCAGCCCCAGCATTTT
>TRBD1|TRBJ2-1|-|TRBV19
CATMTGIYNEQFF
TGTGCCACAATGACAGGGATCTACAATGAGCAGTTCTTC
>TRBD1|TRBJ1-3|-|TRBV10-3
CAISDAGTAYSGNTIYF
TGTGCCATCAGTGACGCCGGGACAGCCTACTCTGGAAACACCATATATTTT
>TRBD1|TRBJ2-7|-|TRBV4-2
CASSRGQAYEQYF
TGTGCCAGCAGCCGGGGACAGGCCTACGAGCAGTACTTC
>-|TRBJ1-4|-|TRBV6-5
CASSSQAGEGRVFF
TGTGCCAGCAGTTCACAGGCAGGCGAGGGGAGGGTGTTTTTT
>-|TRBJ2-2|-|TRBV5-1
CASSWKTNTGELFF
TGCGCCAGCAGCTGGAAAACGAACACCGGGGAGCTGTTTTTT
>-|TRBJ2-5|-|TRBV19
CASSTTYGGETQYF
TGTGCCAGTAGTACCACATACGGGGGAGAGACCCAGTACTTC
>-|TRBJ2-7|-|TRBV7-2
CASSLGGRQQYF
TGTGCCAGCAGCTTAGGGGGCAGGCAGCAGTACTTC
>-|TRBJ1-6|once|TRBV5-4
CASSPGTTNSSPLHF
TGTGCCAGCAGCCCCGGGACAACTAACAGTTCACCCCTCCACTTT
>TRBD1|TRBJ1-2|-|TRBV6-1
CASSEAPGQGYGYTF
TGTGCCAGCAGTGAAGCACCGGGACAGGGCTATGGCTACACCTTC
>-|TRBJ1-6|-|TRBV6-4
CASSATSSTGFGSPLHF
TGTGCCAGCAGCGCCACCTCCTCCACAGGGTTCGGGTCACCCCTCCACTTT
>-|TRBJ2-7|-|TRBV29-1
CSDEARSQGYLSYEQYF
TGCAGCGACGAAGCCCGAAGCCAGGGCTACCTCTCCTACGAGCAGTACTTC
>-|TRBJ2-6|-|TRBV7-6
CASSPPRANVLTF
TGTGCCAGCAGCCCGCCGAGGGCCAACGTCCTGACTTTC
>-|TRBJ1-3|-|TRBV6-1
CASLIASGNTIYF
TGTGCCAGCCTCATCGCCTCTGGAAACACCATATATTTT
>-|TRBJ1-5|-|TRBV7-9
CASSPGGGWDISNQPQHF
TGTGCCAGCAGCCCAGGCGGGGGATGGGACATAAGTAATCAGCCCCAGCATTTT
>TRBD2|TRBJ2-5|-|TRBV10-2
CASRRDYSETQYF
TGCGCCAGCAGGAGGGACTACTCAGAGACCCAGTACTTC
>TRBD1|TRBJ1-4|-|TRBV2
CASTRGGQDNEKLFF
TGTGCCAGCACCCGAGGAGGACAGGATAATGAAAAACTGTTTTTT
>-|TRBJ2-2|-|TRBV7-9
CASSLGSSFTGELFF
TGTGCCAGCAGCTTAGGTAGCAGTTTCACCGGGGAGCTGTTTTTT
>-|TRBJ1-2|-|TRBV19
CASSSKVRYGYTF
TGTGCCAGCAGTTCTAAAGTCCGCTATGGCTACACCTTC
>-|TRBJ2-1|-|TRBV6-6
CASRKDAYNEQFF
TGTGCCAGCAGGAAGGACGCATACAATGAGCAGTTCTTC
>-|TRBJ1-3|-|TRBV28
CASRREGLGVGNTIYF
TGTGCCAGCAGGCGTGAAGGCCTAGGGGTAGGAAACACCATATATTTT
>-|TRBJ2-5|-|TRBV5-1
CASSLETGRETQYF
TGCGCCAGCAGCTTAGAGACAGGCCGGGAGACCCAGTACTTC
>-|TRBJ2-1|once|TRBV6-4
CASSDGGGPYNEQFF
TGTGCCAGCAGTGACGGCGGGGGCCCCTACAATGAGCAGTTCTTC
>-|TRBJ2-7|-|TRBV11-2
CASAGLGTYEQYF
TGTGCCAGCGCCGGGTTGGGGACCTACGAGCAGTACTTC
>-|TRBJ2-7|-|TRBV18
CASSPSQGGSYEQYF
TGTGCCAGCTCACCCAGCCAGGGGGGCTCCTACGAGCAGTACTTC
>TRBD1|TRBJ1-4|-|TRBV6-5
CASQDRLNEKLFF
TGTGCCAGCCAGGACAGGCTTAATGAAAAACTGTTTTTT
>-|TRBJ1-2|once|TRBV19
CASSIVGNYGYTF
TGTGCCAGTAGTATAGTCGGGAACTATGGCTACACCTTC
>-|TRBJ1-1|-|TRBV28
CASSSTGMGTEAFF
TGTGCCAGCAGTTCTACAGGGATGGGCACTGAAGCTTTCTTT
>-|TRBJ2-5|-|TRBV5-6
CASSFGASQETQYF
TGTGCCAGCAGCTTCGGGGCCTCCCAAGAGACCCAGTACTTC
>-|TRBJ2-3|-|TRBV11-2
CASSFLYKPSTDTQYF
TGTGCCAGCAGCTTTTTATACAAACCCAGCACAGATACGCAGTATTTT
>TRBD2|TRBJ2-5|-|TRBV2
CASSLIAGGQETQYF
TGTGCCAGCAGCCTAATAGCGGGGGGGCAAGAGACCCAGTACTTC
>-|TRBJ1-4|-|TRBV6-5
CASSYAAQGSEKLFF
TGTGCCAGCAGTTACGCCGCGCAGGGTAGTGAAAAACTGTTTTTT
>-|TRBJ2-7|-|TRBV28
CASRAAFGEERYEQYF
TGTGCCAGCAGAGCGGCATTTGGGGAAGAAAGGTACGAGCAGTACTTC
>-|TRBJ2-5|-|TRBV2
CASRSSETQYF
TGTGCCAGCAGGAGTAGTGAGACCCAGTACTTC
>-|TRBJ2-1|-|TRBV18
CASSPPGVSSYNEQFF
TGTGCCAGCTCACCACCTGGGGTGAGCTCCTACAATGAGCAGTTCTTC
>-|TRBJ2-3|-|TRBV5-1
CASSLAPWGSDTQYF
TGCGCCAGCAGCTTGGCCCCCTGGGGGTCAGATACGCAGTATTTT
>TRBD2|TRBJ2-7|once|TRBV5-1
CASSLASGGSIKYEQYF
TGCGCCAGCAGCTTGGCGAGCGGGGGCAGTATTAAGTACGAGCAGTACTTC
>TRBD1|TRBJ2-2|-|TRBV5-6
CASSRDRSNTGELFF
TGTGCCAGCAGCAGGGACAGATCGAACACCGGGGAGCTGTTTTTT
>TRBD2|TRBJ2-1|-|TRBV30
CAWNSGRLRTGNEQFF
TGTGCCTGGAATAGCGGGAGGCTTAGAACGGGCAATGAGCAGTTCTTC
>-|TRBJ2-7|once|TRBV6-1
CASSEAPNHYEQYF
TGTGCCAGCAGTGAAGCCCCCAACCACTACGAGCAGTACTTC
>-|TRBJ1-1|-|TRBV6-1
CASSEAPRNDAFF
TGTGCCAGCAGTGAAGCCCCCCGGAATGACGCTTTCTTT
>-|TRBJ1-5|-|TRBV7-9
CASSPRGSQPQHF
TGTGCCAGCAGCCCCAGGGGATCCCAGCCCCAGCATTTT
>-|TRBJ2-1|-|TRBV6-1
CASIDRGLPYNEQFF
TGTGCCAGCATAGATCGGGGACTCCCTTACAATGAGCAGTTCTTC
>-|TRBJ2-2|-|TRBV27
CASSSVGGASTGELFF
TGTGCCAGCAGTTCGGTCGGGGGCGCGTCCACCGGGGAGCTGTTTTTT
>TRBD1|TRBJ1-2|-|TRBV30
CAWSVNTGDYGYTF
TGTGCCTGGAGTGTAAATACAGGGGACTATGGCTACACCTTC
>-|TRBJ2-6|-|TRBV6-5
CASSGSSGANVLTF
TGTGCCAGCAGTGGGAGCTCTGGGGCCAACGTCCTGACTTTC
>-|TRBJ2-5|-|TRBV30
CAWSEKETQYF
TGTGCCTGGAGTGAAAAAGAGACCCAGTACTTC